This entry concerns a single T cell receptor beta chain. Its specific antigen is unknown. No base quality information exists; no much larger clone differs at one position. The CDR3 runs 13 residues from the cysteine to the phenylalanine. The entry retains the CDR3 DNA only, 39 bases that are in frame from base 1. Reading the germline V gene gives CDR1 KGHSH and CDR2 LQKENI. V lost 6 bases and J lost 7 bases, and the count of bases not matched to a germline gene is 6. Using the deep immunoSEQ assay, TCR CDR3 regions were amplified from genomic DNA by multiplex PCR. Extracted genomic DNA from each cell subset was spread evenly across all wells of several immunoSEQ 96-well plates, with each plate serving as a replicate. Each replicate PCR for unsorted PBMC received about 0.3 ug genomic DNA, equal to about 30,000 T cell genomes. Ten immunoSEQ deep assay plates were used to sequence the unsorted PBMC genomic DNA. Purified libraries were quantified with a Qubit 3.0 fluorometer, sized on a Bioanalyzer 2100, and re-quantified with the KAPA Library Quantification kit. Each immunoSEQ 96-well plate was sequenced on its own single-read 150-cycle Illumina NextSeq 550 flow cell. In the original analysis: Because only junctional sequences without quality scores were contained in the immunoSEQ output, filtering matching that applied to full-length reads could not be performed. To assign V/J genes and CDR3, sequences were annotated against IMGT germline references using PyIR, a Python wrapper for IgBLAST v1.9. Reads were filtered out if the reads had weak V/J assignments (E-value above 1e-6), no CDR3, stop codons, out-of-frame junctions, or ambiguous translated residues. V3J clonotypes were defined as sequences sharing an identical inferred V gene, J gene, and CDR3 amino acid sequence. Percentage overlap between repertoires was calculated by dividing the number of shared unique clonotypes by the size of the smaller repertoire. Richness of each repertoire was evaluated using RTK rarefaction, the Chao1 estimator, and Recon v2.1 estimates of unobserved clonotypes. TCRdb re-hosts the immuneACCESS table, in-frame sequences only. Its copies lack some clones; in the studies checked, an unresolved V gene accounts for under half of them, and the cause for the rest is not known. V and J calls and clone size are as listed in that table; D and trimming were resolved from the DNA. The sample table holds some 480,000 clones, of which less than 80% were seen once. The ten largest clones represent about 12% of the sample.

This record comes from a study of shared clonotypes between healthy human individuals (dated by TCRdb to 2018 to 2021). About the investigation overall: Three men and a couple of women, aged 18 to 49 years, made up the cohort. The study deeply sequenced blood TCR repertoires of five healthy adults to estimate repertoire size and the extent of clonotype sharing between individuals. To increase sequencing depth and limit assay-specific biases, TCR repertoire library preparation and sequencing were carried out by different laboratories using diverse techniques. Per donor, leukapheresis produced somewhere between about 0.9 and 9.5 billion PBMCs. Findings and caveats that apply to the study as a whole: Pairwise subsampling led to the expectation that sequencing depth would affect the degree of clonotype sharing among donors. The small number of donors limited the genetic and exposure-history diversity represented. Only blood was sampled, and tissue TCR repertoires likely differ from those in blood.

Healthy HIV-negative adults with no recently reported acute infections or vaccinations were included as donors. All donors were Caucasian adults living in Nashville, Tennessee, USA. For unsorted samples, tens of millions of PBMCs were counted, and genomic DNA was extracted using the QIAamp DNA Blood Mini kit. Blood was obtained by leukapheresis, after which PBMCs were separated by Ficoll-Histopaque density gradient centrifugation and cryopreserved in liquid nitrogen vapor phase. The chain links TRBV18 with TRBJ1-5, with TRBD1 identical over 7 junction bases. Sequenced input: PBMCs. The receptor comes from a woman aged 40 to 50 in good health. Some clones in this sample may be carry-over from other donors' samples. The CDR3 here reads CASSPDRAQPQHF. Here is the DNA: TGTGCCAGCTCGCCTGACAGGGCCCAGCCCCAGCATTTT.